These 17 T cell receptor beta chains came from one sample sequenced in a study of blood T cell repertoires in COVID-19. Measured with immunoSEQ multiplex PCR; TCRdb has only the in-frame clones, and not every one. Among 110,000 or so clones, 81% were seen once, and the ten largest hold around 9.3%. The sequencing input was peripheral blood. Receptors were obtained from a human donor in a cohort sampled during active COVID-19.

This clone was picked up one time. The J gene is TRBJ1-3, the V gene TRBV3-1 (or the pseudogene TRBV3-2); D remains ambiguous. The CDR3 contains 15 residues. CDR1 is LGHDT, CDR2 YNNKEL, per germline (reference sequence). The ends were cut back, 2 bases at V and 0 bases at J, with 8 bases in the middle. In nucleotides, the CDR3 is TGTGCCAGCAGCCAACCCCGGTCCTCTGGAAACACCATATATTTT. It codes for CASSQPRSSGNTIYF.

V usage is TRBV12-3 or TRBV12-4 and J usage is TRBJ1-2; D is ambiguous. Trimming pared 5 bases from V and 4 bases from J, leaving 8 bases between. CDR3 length equals 12 residues. DNA of the CDR3: TGTGCCAGCAGTCCCGGCGGCTATGGCTACACCTTC. This gives the protein CASSPGGYGYTF.

This chain joins TRBV7-9 and TRBJ2-7; D is ambiguous. The CDR3 has 14 amino acids. Germline loops: CDR1 SEHNR, CDR2 FQNEAQ (reference sequence). V lost 5 bases and J 1 base, leaving 12 bases between the germline ends. In nucleotides, the CDR3 is TGTGCCAGCAGCCCCCCTGCAGAATCCTACGAGCAGTACTTC. Translation gives CASSPPAESYEQYF.

The genes are TRBV11-3 and TRBJ2-5, with TRBD2 identical over 14 bases. V lost 5 bases to trimming and J lost 4 bases; unmatched junction nucleotides: 12. CDR1 and CDR2 (germline): SGHNT, YENEEA. The CDR3 is 18 amino acids. The CDR3 spells CASSPGRLAGGRGETQYF. The DNA for the CDR3 is TGTGCCAGCAGCCCCGGGCGACTAGCGGGGGGGCGCGGAGAGACCCAGTACTTC.

The rearrangement joins TRBV13 to TRBJ1-1; 7 nucleotides agree with TRBD1. This CDR3 has 17 residues. V trimming: 6 bases; J trimming: 1 base; junction bases outside the gene matches: 14. The germline gives CDR1 PRHDT, CDR2 FYEKMQ (reference sequence). CDR3 bases: TGTGCCAGCAGTTTCAGCCCTGGACAGGCCAGGAACACTGAAGCTTTCTTT. Its protein is CASSFSPGQARNTEAFF.

The chain recombines TRBV12-3 or TRBV12-4 with TRBJ1-2, with D possibly being TRBD1 (6 bases). The germline V and J ends were trimmed by 4 bases and 1 base, with 7 bases remaining between them. CDR3 length: 13 amino acids. The CDR3 region is CASSSGHNYGYTF. The CDR3 DNA is TGTGCCAGCAGTTCGGGACATAACTATGGCTACACCTTC.

The chain links TRBV6-5 to TRBJ1-5; D is unresolved. V was cut by 6 bases and J by 0 bases, with 6 bases left in between. There are 13 residues in the CDR3. In germline, CDR1 is MNHEY, CDR2 SVGAGI. The CDR3 here is CASSPSSNQPQHF. CDR3 nucleotide sequence: TGTGCCAGCAGCCCCAGTAGCAATCAGCCCCAGCATTTT.

The V and J genes are TRBV2 and TRBJ2-2; TRBD1 might be the D (6 bases). Trimming removed 10 bases from V and 5 bases from J, with 23 bases in between. This CDR3 contains 16 residues. Germline V lookup: CDR1 SNHLY, CDR2 FYNNEI. CDR3 nucleotides: TGTGCCACCTCCCCCGCCCCGGGACACGGGACCGGGGAGCTGTTTTTT. It yields the protein CATSPAPGHGTGELFF.

This clone was detected only a few times. The chain combines TRBV7-9 with TRBJ2-3, with 11 bases aligning to TRBD1. CDR3 length: 14 amino acids. Germline loops: CDR1 SEHNR, CDR2 FQNEAQ (reference sequence). Trimming took 4 bases from V and 4 from J; bases not matched to a gene: 1. CDR3 in amino acids: CASSSDRGPDTQYF. As DNA, the CDR3 is TGTGCCAGCAGCTCGGACAGGGGGCCAGATACGCAGTATTTT.

The V gene is TRBV18, the J gene TRBJ1-3; D is uncertain. The CDR3 is 15 residues long. Germline values: CDR1 KGHSH, CDR2 LQKENI. Deletions cut 2 bases from V and 0 bases from J, with 8 bases between. The CDR3 protein is CASSPTSSSGNTIYF. The CDR3 coding sequence is TGTGCCAGCTCACCAACCAGTTCCTCTGGAAACACCATATATTTT.

This chain connects TRBV24-1 to TRBJ2-1; 11 positions match TRBD2. From germline, CDR1 is KGHDR and CDR2 SFDVKD. This CDR3 spans 20 amino acids. The V segment lost 4 bases and the J segment 1 base; nucleotides outside the gene matches: 14. The CDR3 DNA is TGTGCCACCAGTGACAGGACTAGCGGGCCCTACAAGGAGTCCTACAATGAGCAGTTCTTC. It encodes CATSDRTSGPYKESYNEQFF.

V is TRBV19 and J is TRBJ1-1; no reliable D call. Germline lookup yields CDR1 LNHDA and CDR2 SQIVND (reference sequence). This CDR3 is 12 amino acids long. Trimming stripped 4 bases from V and 3 bases from J, with 6 bases between. In DNA form, the CDR3 reads TGTGCCAGTAGTAACGGTCACACTGAAGCTTTCTTT. Amino acids: CASSNGHTEAFF.

This clone showed up just once. The chain has TRBV6-5 and TRBJ2-1; 11 bases map to TRBD2. V gave up 2 bases and J gave up 4 bases; unmatched junction bases: 4. CDR3 length: 16 residues. Per the germline V gene, CDR1 is MNHEY and CDR2 is SVGAGI. CDR3 nucleotides: TGTGCCAGCAGTTACCAGGGGACTAGCGGTTACAATGAGCAGTTCTTC. Its protein is CASSYQGTSGYNEQFF.

Worth noting for this clone: At one end the junction does not follow the germline gene, possibly because of a read error. This chain uses TRBV11-1 with TRBJ2-5, with 10 bases lining up with TRBD2. The germline V gene encodes CDR1 SGHAT and CDR2 FQDESV (reference sequence). The CDR3 covers 13 residues. This chain's CDR3 is CASSLAGVETQYF. The CDR3 region has the DNA TGTGCCAGCAGCCTAGCGGGAGTGGAGACCCAGTACTTC.

The chain combines TRBV6-4 with TRBJ2-2; the D is unclear. Trimming took 6 bases from V and 1 from J, leaving 3 bases between them. Germline CDR1 reads MRHNA; CDR2 reads SNTAGT. The length of the CDR3 is 12 residues. The CDR3 DNA sequence: TGTGCCAGCAGCCAGAACACCGGGGAGCTGTTTTTT. It is translated as CASSQNTGELFF.

CDR3 sequence reads: CASSVDRAFYEQYF. The CDR3 nucleotides are TGTGCCAGCAGCGTAGACAGGGCTTTCTACGAGCAGTACTTC. The V and J genes are TRBV28 and TRBJ2-7; TRBD1 agrees at 7 bases. The CDR3 is made up of 14 amino acids. Per germline, CDR1 MDHEN and CDR2 SYDVKM. V lost 6 bases to trimming and J lost 3 bases; unmatched junction nucleotides: 8.

This clone was counted between two and nine times. The rearrangement links TRBV12-3 or TRBV12-4 to TRBJ1-1; no reliable D call. The CDR3 consists of 13 residues. The V gene lost 6 bases and the J gene lost 1 base, with 9 bases spanning the gap. CDR3 nucleotides: TGTGCCAGCAGCGATCAGGCGAACACTGAAGCTTTCTTT. This codes for CASSDQANTEAFF.